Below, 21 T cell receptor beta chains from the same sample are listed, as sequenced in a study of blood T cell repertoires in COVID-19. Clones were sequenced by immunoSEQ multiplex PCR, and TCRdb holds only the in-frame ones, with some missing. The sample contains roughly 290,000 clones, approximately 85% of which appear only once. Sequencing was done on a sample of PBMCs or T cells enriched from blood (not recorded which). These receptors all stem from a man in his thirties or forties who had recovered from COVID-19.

As DNA, the CDR3 is TGTGCCATCAGTAAAGACTACCAGAACACTGAAGCTTTCTTT. It is translated as CAISKDYQNTEAFF. V gene TRBV10-3 combines with J gene TRBJ1-1, with D unclear. This CDR3 comprises 14 residues. Trimming stripped 5 bases from V and 1 base from J, with 11 bases between. In germline, CDR1 is ENHRY, CDR2 SYGVKD.

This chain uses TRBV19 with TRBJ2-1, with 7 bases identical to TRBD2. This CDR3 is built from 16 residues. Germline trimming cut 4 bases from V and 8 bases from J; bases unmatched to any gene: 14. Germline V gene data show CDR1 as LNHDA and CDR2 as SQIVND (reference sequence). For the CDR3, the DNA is TGTGCCAGTAGTAACCGCGGGGGTACGGCTATGGATGAGCAGTTCTTC. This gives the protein CASSNRGGTAMDEQFF.

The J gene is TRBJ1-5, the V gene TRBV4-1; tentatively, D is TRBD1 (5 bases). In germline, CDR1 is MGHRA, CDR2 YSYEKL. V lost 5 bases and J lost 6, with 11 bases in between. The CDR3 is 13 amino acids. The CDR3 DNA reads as TGCGCCAGCAGCAGGGGATTTGCTCAGCCCCAGCATTTT. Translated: CASSRGFAQPQHF.

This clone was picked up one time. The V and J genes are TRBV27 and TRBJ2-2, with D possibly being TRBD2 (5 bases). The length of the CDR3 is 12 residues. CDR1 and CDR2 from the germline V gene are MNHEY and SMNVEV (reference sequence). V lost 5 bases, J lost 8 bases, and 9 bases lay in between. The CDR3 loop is CASSRGSGELFF. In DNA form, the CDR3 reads TGTGCCAGCAGTAGAGGGAGTGGGGAGCTGTTTTTT.

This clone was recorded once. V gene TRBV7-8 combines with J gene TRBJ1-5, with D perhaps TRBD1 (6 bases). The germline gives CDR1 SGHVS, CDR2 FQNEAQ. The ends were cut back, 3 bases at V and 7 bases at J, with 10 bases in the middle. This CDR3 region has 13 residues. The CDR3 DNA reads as TGTGCCAGCAGCTTTGCCGGACAGCAGCCCCAGCATTTT. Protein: CASSFAGQQPQHF.

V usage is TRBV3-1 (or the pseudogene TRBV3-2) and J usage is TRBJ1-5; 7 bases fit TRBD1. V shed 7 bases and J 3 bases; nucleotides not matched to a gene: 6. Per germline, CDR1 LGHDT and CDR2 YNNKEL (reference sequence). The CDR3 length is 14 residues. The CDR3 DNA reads TGTGCCAGCATAAAACAGGGGCCCAATCAGCCCCAGCATTTT. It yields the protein CASIKQGPNQPQHF.

The CDR3 DNA reads as TGTGCCAGCAGCCCCTCGACAGGGATACCCTCCTACGAGCAGTACTTC. Its protein is CASSPSTGIPSYEQYF. The V gene is TRBV11-1, the J gene TRBJ2-7; 7 bases match TRBD1. The V and J ends lost 5 bases and 0 bases, in that order; junction bases with no gene match: 10. This CDR3 spans 16 amino acids. Germline CDR1 reads SGHAT; CDR2 reads FQDESV (reference sequence).

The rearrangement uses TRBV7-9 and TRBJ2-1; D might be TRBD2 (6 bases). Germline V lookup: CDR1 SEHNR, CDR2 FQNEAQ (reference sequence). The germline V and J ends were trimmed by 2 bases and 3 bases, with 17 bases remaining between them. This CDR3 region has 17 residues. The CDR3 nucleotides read TGTGCCAGCAGCTTAAATTATTCGGCGGGGCTCTACAATGAGCAGTTCTTC. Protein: CASSLNYSAGLYNEQFF.

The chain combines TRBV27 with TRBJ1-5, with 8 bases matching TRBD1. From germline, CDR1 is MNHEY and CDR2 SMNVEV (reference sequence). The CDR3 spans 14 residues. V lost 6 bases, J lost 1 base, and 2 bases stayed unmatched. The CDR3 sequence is CASRTGGSNQPQHF. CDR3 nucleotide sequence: TGTGCCAGCAGAACAGGGGGGAGCAATCAGCCCCAGCATTTT.

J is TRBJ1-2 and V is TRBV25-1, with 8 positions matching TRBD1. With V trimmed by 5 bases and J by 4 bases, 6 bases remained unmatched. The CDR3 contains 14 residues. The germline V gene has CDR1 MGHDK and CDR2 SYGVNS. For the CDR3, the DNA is TGTGCCAGCAGTCCACAGGGGGGAAGCTATGGCTACACCTTC. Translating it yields CASSPQGGSYGYTF.

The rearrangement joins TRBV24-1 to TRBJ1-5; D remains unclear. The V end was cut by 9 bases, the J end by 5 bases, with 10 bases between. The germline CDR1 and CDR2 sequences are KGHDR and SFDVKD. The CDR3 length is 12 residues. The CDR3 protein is CATQDTDQPQHF. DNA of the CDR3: TGTGCCACCCAAGACACGGATCAGCCCCAGCATTTT.

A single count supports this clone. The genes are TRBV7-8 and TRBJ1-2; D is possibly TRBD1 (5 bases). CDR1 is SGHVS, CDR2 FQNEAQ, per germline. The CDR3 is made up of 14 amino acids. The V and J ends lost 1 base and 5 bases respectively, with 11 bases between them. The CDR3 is CASSLERGRYGYTF. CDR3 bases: TGTGCCAGCAGCTTAGAACGGGGGAGGTATGGCTACACCTTC.

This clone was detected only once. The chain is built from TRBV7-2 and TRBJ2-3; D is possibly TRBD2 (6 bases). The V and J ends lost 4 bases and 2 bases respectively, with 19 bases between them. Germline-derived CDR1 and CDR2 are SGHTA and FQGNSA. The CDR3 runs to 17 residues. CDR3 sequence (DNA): TGTGCCAGCAGCTACTCCCCTAGCGCGGAAGACACAGATACGCAGTATTTT. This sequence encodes CASSYSPSAEDTDTQYF.

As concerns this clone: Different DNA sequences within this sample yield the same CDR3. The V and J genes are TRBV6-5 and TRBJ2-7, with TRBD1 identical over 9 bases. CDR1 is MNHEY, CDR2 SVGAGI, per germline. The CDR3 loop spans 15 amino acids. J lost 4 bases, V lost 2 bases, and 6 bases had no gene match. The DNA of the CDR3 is TGTGCCAGCAGTTACAGCGGGACAGGGCGGTACGAGCAGTACTTC. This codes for CASSYSGTGRYEQYF.

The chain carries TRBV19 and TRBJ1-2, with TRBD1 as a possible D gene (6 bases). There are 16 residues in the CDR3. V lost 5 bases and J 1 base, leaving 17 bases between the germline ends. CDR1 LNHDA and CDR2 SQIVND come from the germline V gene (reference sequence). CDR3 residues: CASSRRQVSINYGYTF. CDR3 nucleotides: TGTGCCAGTAGTCGTCGACAGGTCTCTATTAACTATGGCTACACCTTC.

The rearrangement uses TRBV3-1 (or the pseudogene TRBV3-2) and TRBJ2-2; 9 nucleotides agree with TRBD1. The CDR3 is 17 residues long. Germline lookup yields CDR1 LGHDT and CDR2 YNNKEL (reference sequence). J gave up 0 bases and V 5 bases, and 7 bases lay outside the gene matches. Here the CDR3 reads CASSGGQGKANTGELFF. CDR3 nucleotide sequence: TGTGCCAGCAGCGGGGGACAGGGAAAAGCGAACACCGGGGAGCTGTTTTTT.

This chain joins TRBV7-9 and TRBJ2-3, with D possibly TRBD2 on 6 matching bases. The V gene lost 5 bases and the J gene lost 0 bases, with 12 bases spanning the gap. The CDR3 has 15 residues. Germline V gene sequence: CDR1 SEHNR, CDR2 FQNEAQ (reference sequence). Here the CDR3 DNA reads TGTGCCAGCAGCCGGGGGTCAGGTAGCACAGATACGCAGTATTTT. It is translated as CASSRGSGSTDTQYF.

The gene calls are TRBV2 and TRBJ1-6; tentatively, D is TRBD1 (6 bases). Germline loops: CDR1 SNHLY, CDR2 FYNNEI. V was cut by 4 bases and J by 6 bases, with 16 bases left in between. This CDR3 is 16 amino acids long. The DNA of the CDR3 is TGTGCCAGCAGTGGCCTCTCCGGACAGCTTAATTCACCCCTCCACTTT. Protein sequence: CASSGLSGQLNSPLHF.

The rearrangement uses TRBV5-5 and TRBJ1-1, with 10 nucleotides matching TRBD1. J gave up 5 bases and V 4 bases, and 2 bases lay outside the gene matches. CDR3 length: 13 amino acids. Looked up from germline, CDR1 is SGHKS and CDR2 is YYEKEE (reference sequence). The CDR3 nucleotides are TGTGCCAGCAGCATGGGACAGGGGACTGAAGCTTTCTTT. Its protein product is CASSMGQGTEAFF.

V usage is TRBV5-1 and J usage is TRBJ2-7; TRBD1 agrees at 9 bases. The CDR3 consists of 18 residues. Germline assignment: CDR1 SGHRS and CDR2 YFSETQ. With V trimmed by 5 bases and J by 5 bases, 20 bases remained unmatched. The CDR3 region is CASRYSSSGTGRSNEQYF. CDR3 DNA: TGCGCCAGCAGATACTCGTCCTCCGGGACAGGGCGGTCTAACGAGCAGTACTTC.

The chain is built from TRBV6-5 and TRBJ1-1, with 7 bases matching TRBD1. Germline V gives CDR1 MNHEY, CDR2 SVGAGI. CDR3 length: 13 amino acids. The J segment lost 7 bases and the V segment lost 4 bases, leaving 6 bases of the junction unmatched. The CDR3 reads CASSSRQGREAFF. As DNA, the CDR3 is TGTGCCAGCAGTTCGCGACAGGGCCGTGAAGCTTTCTTT.